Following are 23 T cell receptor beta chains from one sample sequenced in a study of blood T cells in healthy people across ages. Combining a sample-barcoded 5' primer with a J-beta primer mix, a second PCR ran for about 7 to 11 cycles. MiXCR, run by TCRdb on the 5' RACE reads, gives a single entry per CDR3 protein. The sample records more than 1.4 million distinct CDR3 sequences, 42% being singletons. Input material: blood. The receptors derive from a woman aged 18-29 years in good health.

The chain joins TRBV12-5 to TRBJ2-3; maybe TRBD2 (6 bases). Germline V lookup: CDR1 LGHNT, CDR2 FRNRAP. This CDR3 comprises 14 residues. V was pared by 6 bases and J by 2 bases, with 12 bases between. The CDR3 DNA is TGTGCTAGTGGCCCCGGGGGACCCACAGATACGCAGTATTTT. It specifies CASGPGGPTDTQYF.

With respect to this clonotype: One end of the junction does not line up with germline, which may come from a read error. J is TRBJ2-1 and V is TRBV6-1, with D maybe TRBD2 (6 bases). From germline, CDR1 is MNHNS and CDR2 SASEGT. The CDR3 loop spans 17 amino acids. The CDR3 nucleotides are TGTGCCAGCAGGGAGGGACTTCGACGTAGCTCCTACAATGAGCAGTTATTC. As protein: CASREGLRRSSYNEQLF.

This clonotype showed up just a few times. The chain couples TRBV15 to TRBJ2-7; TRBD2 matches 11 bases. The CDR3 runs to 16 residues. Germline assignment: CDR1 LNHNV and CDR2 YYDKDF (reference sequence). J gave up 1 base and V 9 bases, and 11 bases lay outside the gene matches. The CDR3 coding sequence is TGTGCCACTTCTAGCGGGAGGTCGGTTATGTCCTACGAGCAGTACTTC. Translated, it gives CATSSGRSVMSYEQYF.

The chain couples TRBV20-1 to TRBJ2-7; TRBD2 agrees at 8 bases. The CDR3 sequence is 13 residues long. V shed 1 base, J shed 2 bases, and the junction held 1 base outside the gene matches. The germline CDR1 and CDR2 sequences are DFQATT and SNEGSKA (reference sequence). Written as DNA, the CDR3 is TGCAGTGCTAGAGCGGGACTAGCCTACGAGCAGTACTTC. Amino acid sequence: CSARAGLAYEQYF.

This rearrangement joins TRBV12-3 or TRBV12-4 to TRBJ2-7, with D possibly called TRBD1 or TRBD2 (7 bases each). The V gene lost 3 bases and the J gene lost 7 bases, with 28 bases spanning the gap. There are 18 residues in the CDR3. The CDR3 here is CASSFPEVGRGGSNEQYF. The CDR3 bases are TGTGCCAGCAGTTTTCCGGAGGTCGGCAGGGGGGGTAGCAATGAGCAGTACTTC.

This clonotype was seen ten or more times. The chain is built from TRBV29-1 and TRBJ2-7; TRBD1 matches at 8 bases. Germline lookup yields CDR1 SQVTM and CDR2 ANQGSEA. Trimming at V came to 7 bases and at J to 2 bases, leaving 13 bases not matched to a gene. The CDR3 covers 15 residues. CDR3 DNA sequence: TGCAGCGCCCGTTCTACAGGGGGTCTAACCTACGAGCAGTACTTC. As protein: CSARSTGGLTYEQYF.

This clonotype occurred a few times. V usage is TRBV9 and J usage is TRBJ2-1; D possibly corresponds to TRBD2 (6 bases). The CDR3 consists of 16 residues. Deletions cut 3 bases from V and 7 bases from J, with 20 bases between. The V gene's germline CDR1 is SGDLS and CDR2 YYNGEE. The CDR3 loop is CASSERAPGEMNEQFF. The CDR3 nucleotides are TGTGCCAGCAGCGAGAGAGCGCCGGGAGAAATGAATGAGCAGTTCTTC.

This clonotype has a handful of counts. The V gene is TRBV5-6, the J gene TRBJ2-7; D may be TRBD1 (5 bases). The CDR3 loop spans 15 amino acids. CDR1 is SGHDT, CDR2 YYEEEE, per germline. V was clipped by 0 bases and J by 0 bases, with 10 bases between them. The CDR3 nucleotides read TGTGCCAGCAGCTTGGTCAGGGCATCCTCCTACGAGCAGTACTTC. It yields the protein CASSLVRASSYEQYF.

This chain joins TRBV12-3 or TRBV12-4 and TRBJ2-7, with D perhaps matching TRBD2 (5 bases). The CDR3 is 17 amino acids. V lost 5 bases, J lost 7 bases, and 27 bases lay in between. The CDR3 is CASSGPHRGVVEGEQYF. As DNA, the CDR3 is TGTGCCAGCAGTGGCCCCCATCGGGGAGTCGTTGAAGGGGAGCAGTACTTC.

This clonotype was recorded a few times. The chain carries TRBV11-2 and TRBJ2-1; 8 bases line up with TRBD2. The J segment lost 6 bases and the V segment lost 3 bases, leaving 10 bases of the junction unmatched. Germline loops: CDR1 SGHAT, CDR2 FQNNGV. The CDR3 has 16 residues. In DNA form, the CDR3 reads TGTGCCAGCAGCTTCCAACAGCGGGAGCCTTTCAATGAGCAGTTCTTC. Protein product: CASSFQQREPFNEQFF.

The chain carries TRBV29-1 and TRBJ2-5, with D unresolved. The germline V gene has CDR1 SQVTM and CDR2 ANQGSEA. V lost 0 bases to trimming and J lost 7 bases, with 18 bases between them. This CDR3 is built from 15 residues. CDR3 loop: CSVEDLGPSTGTQYF. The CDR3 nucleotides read TGCAGCGTTGAAGATCTCGGGCCCTCGACCGGGACCCAGTACTTC.

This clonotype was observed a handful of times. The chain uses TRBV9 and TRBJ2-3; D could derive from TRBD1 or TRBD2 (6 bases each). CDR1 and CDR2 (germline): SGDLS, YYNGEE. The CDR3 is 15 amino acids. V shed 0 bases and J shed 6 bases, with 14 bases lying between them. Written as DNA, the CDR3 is TGTGCCAGCAGCGTAGGATGGGGGGCCCGGGATACGCAGTATTTT. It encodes CASSVGWGARDTQYF.

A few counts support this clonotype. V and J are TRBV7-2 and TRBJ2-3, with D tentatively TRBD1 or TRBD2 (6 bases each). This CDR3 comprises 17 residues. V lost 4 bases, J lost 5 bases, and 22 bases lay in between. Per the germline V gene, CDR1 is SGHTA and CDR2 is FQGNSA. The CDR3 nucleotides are TGTGCCAGCAGCTCTCCCCCAGGAGGGACATACAAAGATACGCAGTATTTT. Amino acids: CASSSPPGGTYKDTQYF.

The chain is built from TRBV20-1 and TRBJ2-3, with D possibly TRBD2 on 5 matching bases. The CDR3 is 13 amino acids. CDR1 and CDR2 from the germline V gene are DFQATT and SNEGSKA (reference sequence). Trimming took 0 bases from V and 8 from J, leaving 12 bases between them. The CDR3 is CSAREITSPTQYF. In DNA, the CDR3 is TGCAGTGCTAGAGAGATTACTAGTCCTACGCAGTATTTT.

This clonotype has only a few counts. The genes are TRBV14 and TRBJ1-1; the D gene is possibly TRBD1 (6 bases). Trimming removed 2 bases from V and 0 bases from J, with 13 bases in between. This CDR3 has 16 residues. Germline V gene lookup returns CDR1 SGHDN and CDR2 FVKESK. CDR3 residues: CASSQLDSSMNTEAFF. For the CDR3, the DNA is TGTGCCAGCAGCCAATTGGACAGCTCCATGAACACTGAAGCTTTCTTT.

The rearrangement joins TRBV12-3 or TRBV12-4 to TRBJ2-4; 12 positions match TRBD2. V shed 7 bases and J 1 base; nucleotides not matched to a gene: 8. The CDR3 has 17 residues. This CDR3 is CASTIPSGGAAKNIQYF. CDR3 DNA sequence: TGTGCCAGCACCATTCCTAGCGGGGGGGCGGCCAAAAACATTCAGTACTTC.

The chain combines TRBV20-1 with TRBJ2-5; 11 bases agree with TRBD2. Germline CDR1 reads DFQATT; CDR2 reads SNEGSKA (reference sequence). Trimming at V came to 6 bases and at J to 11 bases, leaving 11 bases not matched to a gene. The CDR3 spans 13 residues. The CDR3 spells CSALAGGTFEQYF. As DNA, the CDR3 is TGCAGTGCCCTAGCGGGGGGTACATTTGAGCAGTACTTC.

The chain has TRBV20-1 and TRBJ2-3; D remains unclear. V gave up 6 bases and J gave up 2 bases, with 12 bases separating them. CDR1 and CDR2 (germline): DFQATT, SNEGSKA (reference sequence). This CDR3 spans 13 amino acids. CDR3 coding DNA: TGCAGTGCCATTACCCCTCCCACAGATACGCAGTATTTT. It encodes CSAITPPTDTQYF.

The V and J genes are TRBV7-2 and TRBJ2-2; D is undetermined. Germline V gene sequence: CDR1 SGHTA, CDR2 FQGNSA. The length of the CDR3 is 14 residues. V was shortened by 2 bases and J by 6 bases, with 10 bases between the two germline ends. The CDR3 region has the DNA TGTGCCAGCAGCTTAATGCAGGCGCCCGGGGAGCTGTTTTTT. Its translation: CASSLMQAPGELFF.

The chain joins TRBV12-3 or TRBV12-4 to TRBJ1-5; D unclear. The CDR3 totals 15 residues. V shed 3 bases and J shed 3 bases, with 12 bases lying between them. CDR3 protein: CASSLSGKVNQPQHF. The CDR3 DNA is TGTGCCAGCAGTTTGTCAGGAAAAGTCAATCAGCCCCAGCATTTT.

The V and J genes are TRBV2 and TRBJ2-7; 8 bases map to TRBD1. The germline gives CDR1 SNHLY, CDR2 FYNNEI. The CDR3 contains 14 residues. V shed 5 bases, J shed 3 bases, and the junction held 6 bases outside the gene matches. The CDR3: CASSRGTGYYEQYF. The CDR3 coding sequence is TGTGCCAGCAGTCGCGGGACAGGCTACTACGAGCAGTACTTC.

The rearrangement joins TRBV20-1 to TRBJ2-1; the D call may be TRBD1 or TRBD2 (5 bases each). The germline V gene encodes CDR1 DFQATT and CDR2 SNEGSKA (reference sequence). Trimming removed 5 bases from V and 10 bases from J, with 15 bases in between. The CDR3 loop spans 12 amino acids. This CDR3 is CSAQRGPGEQFF. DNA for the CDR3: TGCAGTGCTCAGAGGGGCCCGGGCGAGCAGTTCTTC.

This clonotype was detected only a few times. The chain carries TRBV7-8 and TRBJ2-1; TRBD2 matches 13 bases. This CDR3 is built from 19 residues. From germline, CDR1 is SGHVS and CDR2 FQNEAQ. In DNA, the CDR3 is TGTGCGACCGATTTGGGACTAGCGGGACCAGCAGGGGGGTATAATGAGCAGTTCTTC. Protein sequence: CATDLGLAGPAGGYNEQFF.